The sequence of this T cell receptor (beta chain) was determined in a study of identifying expanded T cells in peripheral blood. Some clones are missing from TCRdb's copy, which holds only in-frame ones; the method was immunoSEQ multiplex PCR. The sample yields around 100,000 clones, over 80% seen once. The CDR3 runs to 13 residues. V gave up 1 base and J gave up 0 bases, with 2 bases separating them. The germline V gene has CDR1 MNHNS and CDR2 SASEGT. Healthy donors had no documented immune events, such as infections, while sampled. Broader study findings: Variance in clone template counts between two-week samples significantly increased with total template count across all healthy donors.

Note on this clone: Its target is unknown.

The clonotype was recovered from a person aged 18 to 70 in good health. V gene TRBV6-1 combines with J gene TRBJ2-3, with D uncertain. Sequences were obtained from blood. This CDR3 reads CASSEDSTDTQYF. For the CDR3, the DNA is TGTGCCAGCAGTGAAGACAGCACAGATACGCAGTATTTT.